This T cell receptor (beta chain) was sequenced in a study of identical twins. The donors were all healthy and Caucasian. This clonotype was counted many times. Its antigen is not known. Germline V gene sequence: CDR1 MGHRA, CDR2 YSYEKL. The CDR3 extends over 12 amino acids. Trimming cost V 6 bases and J 3 bases, with 8 bases left between them. TCRdb recomputed calls from the 5' RACE reads with MiXCR, one row per CDR3 protein. This table has 500,000 to 700,000 distinct CDR3 sequences, about 7% appearing once. Findings of the study overall: Analyses of zero insertions could, in part, be confounded by invariant MAIT and iNKT cells. Abundant beta clonotypes from cord blood had fewer insertions, unlike memory repertoires, which showed none.

The same data also went into a second study, on yellow fever vaccine responses in identical twins.

The clonotype comes from a woman under 30 in good health. The sequenced material came from PBMCs. The genes are TRBV4-1 and TRBJ1-1; D perhaps matches TRBD1 (5 bases). CDR3 sequence: CASSPGYTEAFF. DNA for the CDR3: TGCGCCAGCAGTCCAGGGTACACTGAAGCTTTCTTT.